The rows below give T cell receptor beta chains drawn from one sample of a study of shared clonotypes between healthy human individuals. Profiling relied on immunoSEQ multiplex PCR, and the TCRdb table lists in-frame clones only, not all of them. The data contain about a million clones, about 75% of them singletons. Sequencing used memory CD4+ T cells sorted from blood. The receptors originated from a man between 18 and 29 years old in good health. CDR3s include the opening cysteine and the closing phenylalanine or tryptophan. Fields, in order: clone size, V gene, J gene, D gene, CDR3 protein, CDR3 DNA. The D gene is left open where the match is weak. Size values are once, few and many counts, or a class for expanded clones, and some rows have none.

abundance: -; v_gene: TRBV25-1; j_gene: TRBJ2-3; d_gene: -; CDR3aa: CASSEGATADTQYF; CDR3nt: TGTGCCAGCAGTGAAGGGGCGACCGCAGATACGCAGTATTTT
abundance: few; v_gene: TRBV19; j_gene: TRBJ1-1; d_gene: -; CDR3aa: CASSSPVGTEAFF; CDR3nt: TGTGCCAGTAGTTCACCGGTCGGCACTGAAGCTTTCTTT
abundance: -; v_gene: TRBV28; j_gene: TRBJ1-2; d_gene: -; CDR3aa: CASSLSGVRVGYTF; CDR3nt: TGTGCCAGCAGTTTATCCGGGGTGAGGGTTGGCTACACCTTC
abundance: -; v_gene: TRBV5-1; j_gene: TRBJ1-1; d_gene: TRBD1; CDR3aa: CASRFGQGNTEAFF; CDR3nt: TGCGCCAGCAGATTCGGACAGGGGAACACTGAAGCTTTCTTT
abundance: -; v_gene: TRBV12-5; j_gene: TRBJ2-1; d_gene: TRBD1; CDR3aa: CASGTGTGYNEQFF; CDR3nt: TGTGCTAGCGGAACCGGGACAGGGTACAATGAGCAGTTCTTC
abundance: -; v_gene: TRBV29-1; j_gene: TRBJ1-1; d_gene: -; CDR3aa: CSVVRGNTEAFF; CDR3nt: TGCAGCGTTGTTAGGGGGAACACTGAAGCTTTCTTT
abundance: -; v_gene: TRBV30; j_gene: TRBJ2-5; d_gene: TRBD2; CDR3aa: CAWSSGGPETQYF; CDR3nt: TGTGCCTGGAGCAGCGGGGGTCCGGAGACCCAGTACTTC
abundance: -; v_gene: TRBV10-3; j_gene: TRBJ1-2; d_gene: TRBD1; CDR3aa: CAISESDRGYGYTF; CDR3nt: TGTGCCATCAGTGAGTCCGACAGGGGATATGGCTACACCTTC
abundance: many; v_gene: TRBV21-1; j_gene: TRBJ2-1; d_gene: -; CDR3aa: CASRYTALRTSGSISYNEQFF; CDR3nt: TGTGCCAGCAGATACACCGCACTGCGGACTAGCGGGAGTATTTCCTACAATGAGCAGTTCTTC
abundance: -; v_gene: TRBV12-5; j_gene: TRBJ2-7; d_gene: -; CDR3aa: CASGLVLQGVCHEQYF; CDR3nt: TGTGCTAGTGGTTTGGTACTACAGGGAGTATGTCACGAGCAGTACTTC
abundance: -; v_gene: TRBV9; j_gene: TRBJ1-1; d_gene: -; CDR3aa: CASSPLNRNTEAFF; CDR3nt: TGTGCCAGCAGCCCTCTCAACAGGAACACTGAAGCTTTCTTT
abundance: -; v_gene: TRBV10-3; j_gene: TRBJ1-1; d_gene: -; CDR3aa: CAISEPGVTEAFF; CDR3nt: TGTGCCATCAGTGAGCCTGGGGTCACTGAAGCTTTCTTT
abundance: -; v_gene: TRBV9; j_gene: TRBJ2-7; d_gene: TRBD2; CDR3aa: CASTVSASGSYEQYF; CDR3nt: TGTGCCAGCACCGTCTCCGCTAGCGGCTCCTACGAGCAGTACTTC
abundance: many; v_gene: TRBV5-4; j_gene: TRBJ2-2; d_gene: TRBD2; CDR3aa: CASSSGLAGTGELFF; CDR3nt: TGTGCCAGCAGCTCAGGACTAGCGGGGACCGGGGAGCTGTTTTTT
abundance: -; v_gene: TRBV29-1; j_gene: TRBJ2-7; d_gene: -; CDR3aa: CSVRSGTYEQYF; CDR3nt: TGCAGCGTCCGATCCGGTACCTACGAGCAGTACTTC
abundance: -; v_gene: TRBV29-1; j_gene: TRBJ2-3; d_gene: -; CDR3aa: CSAREGEAGPDTQYF; CDR3nt: TGCAGCGCACGAGAGGGGGAGGCGGGACCAGATACGCAGTATTTT
abundance: -; v_gene: TRBV6-5; j_gene: TRBJ2-7; d_gene: -; CDR3aa: CASSYSAGTYEQYF; CDR3nt: TGTGCCAGCAGTTACTCCGCGGGTACCTACGAGCAGTACTTC
abundance: -; v_gene: TRBV9; j_gene: TRBJ2-1; d_gene: -; CDR3aa: CASSVDGLDEQFF; CDR3nt: TGTGCCAGCAGCGTAGATGGACTGGATGAGCAGTTCTTC
abundance: few; v_gene: TRBV5-1; j_gene: TRBJ2-3; d_gene: -; CDR3aa: CASSLDSQGTDTQYF; CDR3nt: TGCGCCAGCAGCTTGGACAGCCAAGGCACAGATACGCAGTATTTT
abundance: once; v_gene: TRBV19; j_gene: TRBJ1-2; d_gene: -; CDR3aa: CASSPITPGGAGGYTF; CDR3nt: TGTGCCAGTAGCCCCATAACGCCGGGAGGGGCAGGTGGCTACACCTTC
abundance: -; v_gene: TRBV7-2; j_gene: TRBJ1-5; d_gene: -; CDR3aa: CASSPTGSNQPQHF; CDR3nt: TGTGCCAGCAGCCCGACAGGATCGAATCAGCCCCAGCATTTT
abundance: few; v_gene: TRBV5-1; j_gene: TRBJ1-6; d_gene: -; CDR3aa: CASSMEDNSPLHF; CDR3nt: TGCGCCAGCAGCATGGAGGATAATTCACCCCTCCACTTT